Listed here are 19 T cell receptor beta chains from one sample, sequenced in a study of shared clonotypes between healthy human individuals. Sequenced by immunoSEQ multiplex PCR; TCRdb stores in-frame clones only, minus some. The table shows about half a million clones, with about 78% occurring only once. Sequencing was carried out using PBMCs. The source is a woman aged 40 to 50 in good health. Some clones in this sample may be carry-over from other donors' samples.

CDR3 DNA sequence: TGTGCCAGCCGCAGGAACACCGGGGAGCTGTTTTTT. Protein sequence: CASRRNTGELFF. V is TRBV5-5 and J is TRBJ2-2; no reliable D call. Germline lookup yields CDR1 SGHKS and CDR2 YYEKEE (reference sequence). This CDR3 contains 12 residues. V was trimmed by 7 bases and J by 1 base, leaving 5 bases between them. The full variable domain, rest sourced from reference TRBV5-5 and TRBJ2-2, is DAGVTQSPTHLIKTRGQQVTLRCSPISGHKSVSWYQQVLGQGPQFIFQYYEKEERGRGNFPDRFSARQFPNYSSELNVNALLLGDSALYLCASRRNTGELFFGEGSRLTVL.

The rearrangement joins TRBV5-4 to TRBJ2-5; D gene ambiguous. The CDR3 loop spans 15 amino acids. Trimming took 4 bases from V and 2 from J, leaving 15 bases between them. Germline CDR1 is SGHNT and CDR2 is YYREEE (reference sequence). The CDR3 DNA reads as TGTGCCAGCAGCCAAGTGTCTGGCGAGCAAGAGACCCAGTACTTC. Its translation is CASSQVSGEQETQYF.

V usage is TRBV18 and J usage is TRBJ1-3; the D gene is possibly TRBD1 (6 bases). V was pared by 0 bases and J by 8 bases, with 8 bases between. There are 13 residues in the CDR3. Germline assignment: CDR1 KGHSH and CDR2 LQKENI. CDR3 amino acids: CASSPPGHDTIYF. Written as DNA, the CDR3 is TGTGCCAGCTCACCACCGGGACATGACACCATATATTTT.

V gene TRBV5-8 combines with J gene TRBJ1-5; tentative D call: TRBD1 (5 bases). CDR1 is SGHTS and CDR2 is YDEGEE in the germline V gene. V was shortened by 1 base and J by 0 bases, with 14 bases between the two germline ends. CDR3 length: 17 residues. This CDR3 reads CASSLIFGGDSNQPQHF. The CDR3 DNA reads TGTGCCAGCAGCTTGATCTTCGGAGGGGATAGCAATCAGCCCCAGCATTTT.

The chain recombines TRBV19 with TRBJ1-2, with a possible D match to TRBD1 (6 bases). The CDR3 totals 13 residues. Trimming removed 7 bases from V and 4 bases from J, with 13 bases in between. CDR1 is LNHDA, CDR2 SQIVND, per germline (reference sequence). The CDR3 loop reads CASNSGDRYGYTF. The CDR3 bases are TGTGCCAGTAATTCAGGGGACCGCTATGGCTACACCTTC.

This clone has ten or more counts. V and J are TRBV28 and TRBJ2-7; 7 bases fit TRBD1. With V trimmed by 5 bases and J by 2 bases, 9 bases remained unmatched. Germline CDR1 is MDHEN and CDR2 is SYDVKM. The CDR3 totals 15 residues. The CDR3 protein is CASSRGQLGPYEQYF. The DNA for the CDR3 is TGTGCCAGCAGTCGGGGACAGCTGGGCCCCTACGAGCAGTACTTC.

The J gene is TRBJ2-2, the V gene TRBV21-1; the table gives TRBD2 as D, unverified against the DNA. TRBV21-1 constitutes a pseudogene. The CDR3 is made up of 17 amino acids. The CDR3 coding sequence is TGTGCCGGTGGACTAGCGGGAGATGAGTGGGACACCGGGGAGCTGTTTTTT. It encodes CAGGLAGDEWDTGELFF.

V gene TRBV4-3 combines with J gene TRBJ1-3, with D unresolved. The CDR3 sequence is 16 residues long. V was clipped by 1 base and J by 0 bases, with 10 bases between them. Germline V gene lookup returns CDR1 LGHNA and CDR2 YSLEER. The CDR3 DNA reads TGCGCCAGCAGCCAAGCCCCGACGAGCTCTGGAAACACCATATATTTT. It yields the protein CASSQAPTSSGNTIYF.

This chain uses TRBV19 with TRBJ1-2; D gene uncertain. This CDR3 contains 14 residues. V lost 7 bases to trimming and J lost 6 bases, with 18 bases between them. Germline-derived CDR1 and CDR2 are LNHDA and SQIVND (reference sequence). This CDR3 reads CASTPLAERNGYTF. DNA for the CDR3: TGTGCCAGTACCCCCCTTGCGGAGAGGAATGGCTACACCTTC.

V usage is TRBV28 and J usage is TRBJ2-6, with unresolved D. The germline gives CDR1 MDHEN, CDR2 SYDVKM. The CDR3 is 22 residues long. Trimming removed 4 bases at V and 2 bases at J, with 30 bases between. The CDR3 loop is CASSSPAVHLSIPGPGANVLTF. The CDR3 DNA is TGTGCCAGCAGTTCCCCGGCCGTCCATCTGAGTATCCCGGGTCCTGGGGCCAACGTCCTGACTTTC. Supplemented by reference TRBV28 and TRBJ2-6, the full variable domain reads DVKVTQSSRYLVKRTGEKVFLECVQDMDHENMFWYRQDPGLGLRLIYFSYDVKMKEKGDIPEGYSVSREKKERFSLILESASTNQTSMYLCASSSPAVHLSIPGPGANVLTFGAGSRLTVL.

J is TRBJ2-5 and V is TRBV28; maybe TRBD1 (6 bases). Per the germline V gene, CDR1 is MDHEN and CDR2 is SYDVKM. The CDR3 runs to 15 residues. Trimming took 8 bases from V and 1 from J, leaving 17 bases between them. The CDR3 sequence: CASGPGGQSQETQYF. CDR3 sequence (DNA): TGTGCCAGCGGTCCCGGCGGACAGTCCCAAGAGACCCAGTACTTC.

This clone has more than one count but fewer than ten. This chain connects TRBV9 to TRBJ2-3, with D unclear. Trimming pared 4 bases from V and 1 base from J, leaving 16 bases between. Germline CDR1 reads SGDLS; CDR2 reads YYNGEE. The CDR3 consists of 16 residues. CDR3: CASSYHALVGTDTQYF. The CDR3 DNA sequence: TGTGCCAGCAGCTATCACGCCTTAGTCGGCACAGATACGCAGTATTTT.

The gene calls are TRBV29-1 and TRBJ2-7; D assignment may be TRBD1 or TRBD2 (7 bases each). V was cut by 6 bases and J by 1 base, with 25 bases left in between. Germline CDR1 is SQVTM and CDR2 is ANQGSEA. CDR3 length: 17 residues. CDR3 sequence (DNA): TGCAGCGTGGAGACAGGGAAGTCGCGGGAGAGATCCTACGAGCAGTACTTC. It yields the protein CSVETGKSRERSYEQYF.

A note on this clone: An end of the junction does not agree with germline; a read error may underlie this. The chain uses TRBV6-5 and TRBJ2-7; D gene ambiguous. This CDR3 has 13 amino acids. Germline V lookup: CDR1 MNHEY, CDR2 SVGAGI. CDR3 amino acids: CASRKPGSYEQYF. Here the CDR3 DNA reads TGTGCCAGCAGAAAGCCGGGTTCCTACGAACAGTACTTC.

This clone was seen more than once but under ten times. The chain combines TRBV7-9 with TRBJ2-5, with 7 bases lining up with TRBD2. This CDR3 contains 19 residues. Germline V gives CDR1 SEHNR, CDR2 FQNEAQ (reference sequence). The V and J ends lost 1 base and 0 bases, in that order; junction bases with no gene match: 14. The CDR3 here is CASSLVREGRVWNQETQYF. DNA of the CDR3: TGTGCCAGCAGCTTAGTCAGGGAGGGCCGGGTTTGGAACCAAGAGACCCAGTACTTC.

CDR3 in amino acids: CSVDRELGGNEQFF. The CDR3 region has the DNA TGCAGCGTTGATAGGGAGTTAGGGGGCAATGAGCAGTTCTTC. The V and J genes are TRBV29-1 and TRBJ2-1; weak D call: TRBD1 (6 bases). Looked up from germline, CDR1 is SQVTM and CDR2 is ANQGSEA. Between the trimmed V and J ends, which lost 3 bases and 6 bases, there was a span of 15 bases. The CDR3 sequence is 14 residues long.

The chain carries TRBV11-2 and TRBJ2-7, with D tentatively TRBD1 or TRBD2 (5 bases each). The germline CDR1 and CDR2 sequences are SGHAT and FQNNGV. The ends were cut back, 5 bases at V and 6 bases at J, with 29 bases in the middle. CDR3 length equals 18 residues. The CDR3 coding sequence is TGTGCCAGCAGCCGAACCATCCCCCAGGGACCCTCTTCTATCGAGCAGTACTTC. The encoded protein is CASSRTIPQGPSSIEQYF.

This clone was picked up a small number of times. V is TRBV6-1 and J is TRBJ2-7, with 8 positions matching TRBD2. The CDR3 covers 16 residues. Germline V CDR1 and CDR2: MNHNS, SASEGT. J was trimmed by 6 bases and V by 2 bases; bases with no gene match: 12. The DNA of the CDR3 is TGTGCCAGCAGTGAAACCCCCAGCGGGGGCAGGAGCGAGCAGTACTTC. This translates into CASSETPSGGRSEQYF.

This chain uses TRBV28 with TRBJ1-5; D is uncertain. V was shortened by 5 bases and J by 3 bases, with 11 bases between the two germline ends. CDR3 length: 14 amino acids. Germline V gives CDR1 MDHEN, CDR2 SYDVKM. The CDR3 is CASSGFPDNQPQHF. In nucleotides, the CDR3 is TGTGCCAGCAGTGGATTCCCGGACAATCAGCCCCAGCATTTT.